This is a list of T cell receptor beta chains from one sample in a study of blood T cells in healthy people across ages. A single record per CDR3 protein comes from TCRdb applying MiXCR to the 5' RACE reads. The table records hundreds of thousands of distinct CDR3 sequences, under 65% of them present only once. The sample was blood. These TCRs come from a man in his 60s in good health. Both conserved end residues are part of each CDR3. A D gene is named only where the DNA matches it firmly. Size is omitted from some rows. Given values are once, few, many or a class for expanded clones.

v_gene	d_gene	j_gene	abundance	CDR3aa	CDR3nt
TRBV5-6	.	TRBJ1-2	.	CASRAAGQGGYTF	TGTGCCAGCAGAGCCGCGGGGCAGGGGGGCTACACCTTC
TRBV12-5	.	TRBJ2-1	.	CASGLLNRGNEQFF	TGTGCTAGTGGTTTGTTGAACCGGGGCAATGAGCAGTTCTTC
TRBV9	TRBD1	TRBJ2-5	few	CASSPGTGSGETQYF	TGTGCCAGCAGCCCCGGGACAGGGAGTGGAGAGACCCAGTACTTC
TRBV2	TRBD1	TRBJ1-4	.	CASRLTGEEYEKLFF	TGTGCCAGCAGACTTACAGGGGAGGAATACGAAAAACTGTTTTTT
TRBV28	.	TRBJ2-1	.	CASSPGTEDNEQFF	TGTGCCAGCAGTCCCGGGACGGAAGACAATGAGCAGTTCTTC
TRBV24-1	.	TRBJ2-5	few	CATSDSGQETQYF	TGTGCCACCAGTGATTCAGGGCAAGAGACCCAGTACTTC
TRBV7-9	.	TRBJ1-4	.	CASSPPGDEKLFF	TGTGCCAGCAGCCCTCCAGGGGATGAAAAACTGTTTTTT
TRBV5-1	.	TRBJ1-1	.	CASSLDSRTAVNTEAFF	TGCGCCAGCAGCTTGGACAGCAGGACGGCTGTGAACACTGAAGCTTTCTTT
TRBV7-8	.	TRBJ1-4	few	CASSLKWAGETNEKLFF	TGTGCCAGCAGCTTAAAGTGGGCAGGGGAAACTAATGAAAAACTGTTTTTT
TRBV18	.	TRBJ1-1	.	CASSKSREGTEAFF	TGTGCCAGCTCAAAGTCTCGGGAAGGCACTGAAGCTTTCTTT
TRBV28	.	TRBJ1-2	.	CASSPGIWSGYTF	TGTGCCAGCAGCCCCGGAATATGGAGCGGCTACACCTTC
TRBV3-1	.	TRBJ1-4	.	CASSPMPTAGNEKLFF	TGTGCCAGCAGCCCGATGCCGACAGCGGGTAATGAAAAACTGTTTTTT
TRBV7-8	.	TRBJ1-6	many	CASSFDSLNSPLHF	TGTGCCAGCAGCTTTGACAGCCTTAATTCACCCCTCCACTTT
TRBV4-2	.	TRBJ1-1	.	CASSQDAGQGRAFF	TGTGCCAGCAGCCAAGATGCGGGGCAGGGGCGCGCTTTCTTT
TRBV20-1	.	TRBJ2-1	.	CSARGAYMGYNEQFF	TGCAGTGCTAGAGGGGCATACATGGGTTACAATGAGCAGTTCTTC
TRBV20-1	TRBD2	TRBJ2-3	.	CSASVAGGVPGTDTQYF	TGCAGTGCTAGCGTAGCGGGGGGTGTACCTGGCACAGATACGCAGTATTTT
TRBV20-1	TRBD1	TRBJ1-1	.	CSAATGGTEAFF	TGCAGTGCGGCAACAGGGGGCACTGAAGCTTTCTTT
TRBV12-3/TRBV12-4	.	TRBJ2-5	.	CASSLEGVAQETQYF	TGTGCCAGCAGTTTAGAGGGGGTGGCACAAGAGACCCAGTACTTC
TRBV24-1	.	TRBJ2-3	.	CATSDFGRGWSTDTQYF	TGTGCCACCAGTGATTTTGGAAGAGGGTGGAGCACAGATACGCAGTATTTT
TRBV4-2	.	TRBJ2-7	many	CASSQDRDWNYEQYF	TGTGCCAGCAGCCAAGATAGGGACTGGAACTACGAGCAGTACTTC
TRBV6-6	.	TRBJ2-3	.	CASSRGTETSTDTQYF	TGTGCCAGCAGTAGGGGGACCGAAACTAGCACAGATACGCAGTATTTT
TRBV11-2	TRBD1	TRBJ2-1	.	CASSSQRDSLSYNEQFF	TGTGCCAGCAGCAGCCAACGGGACAGCCTCTCCTACAATGAGCAGTTCTTC
TRBV5-1	.	TRBJ2-3	.	CASSLDSDPEDTQYF	TGCGCCAGCAGCTTGGATTCGGACCCAGAAGATACGCAGTATTTT
TRBV7-2	.	TRBJ2-1	.	CASNPVGPNEQFF	TGTGCCAGCAACCCCGTAGGACCCAATGAGCAGTTCTTC
TRBV10-3	.	TRBJ2-1	.	CAISESRGSYNEQFF	TGTGCCATCAGTGAGAGCAGGGGCTCCTACAATGAGCAGTTCTTC
TRBV7-9	TRBD2	TRBJ2-1	few	CASSTSTGGPFDEQFF	TGTGCCAGCAGCACCTCAACGGGGGGGCCCTTCGATGAGCAGTTCTTC
TRBV6-6	TRBD1	TRBJ2-7	.	CASSYGTGRTNEQYF	TGTGCCAGCAGTTACGGGACAGGGAGGACCAACGAGCAGTACTTC
TRBV5-1	.	TRBJ2-2	.	CASSPLGTPNGELFF	TGCGCCAGCAGCCCCCTGGGGACCCCCAACGGGGAGCTGTTTTTT
TRBV5-1	TRBD2	TRBJ2-7	.	CASSYGLAGANEQYF	TGCGCCAGCAGCTACGGACTAGCGGGAGCCAACGAGCAGTACTTC
TRBV29-1	TRBD1	TRBJ1-4	few	CSVGRGQGQEKLFF	TGCAGCGTTGGACGGGGACAGGGCCAAGAAAAACTGTTTTTT
TRBV6-5	.	TRBJ1-5	few	CASSAVRAVKDNQPQHF	TGTGCCAGCAGTGCCGTCAGGGCGGTTAAGGACAATCAGCCCCAGCATTTT
TRBV7-9	.	TRBJ2-3	.	CASSLAGQSLGTDTQYF	TGTGCCAGCAGCTTAGCAGGACAGTCCCTCGGCACAGATACGCAGTATTTT
TRBV4-1	.	TRBJ2-6	few	CASSQGHSIGANVLTF	TGCGCCAGCAGCCAAGGCCATTCAATTGGGGCCAACGTCCTGACTTTC
TRBV7-9	.	TRBJ1-2	.	CASSSTAVSGYIF	TGTGCCAGCAGCTCCACAGCGGTGTCTGGCTACATCTTC
TRBV20-1	.	TRBJ2-5	few	CSARGGTKKETQYF	TGCAGTGCTAGAGGGGGTACGAAAAAAGAGACCCAGTACTTC
TRBV7-8	TRBD1	TRBJ2-7	.	CASSLPGQGAYEQYF	TGTGCCAGCAGCTTACCGGGACAGGGGGCCTACGAGCAGTACTTC
TRBV4-1	.	TRBJ2-5	.	CASSHRGLDQETQYF	TGCGCCAGCAGCCATAGGGGTCTAGACCAAGAGACCCAGTACTTC
TRBV15	.	TRBJ1-6	.	CTTSIDGSSYNSPLHF	TGTACCACCAGCATCGACGGGAGCTCCTATAATTCACCCCTCCACTTT
TRBV7-9	.	TRBJ2-5	.	CASSLGRGEISETQYF	TGTGCCAGCAGCTTAGGCCGCGGGGAGATTTCGGAGACCCAGTACTTC
TRBV2	.	TRBJ1-2	few	CASRQIYGYTF	TGTGCCAGCAGGCAGATCTATGGCTACACCTTC
TRBV2	.	TRBJ1-1	.	CASSEDRNIEAFF	TGTGCCAGCAGTGAAGATCGGAACATTGAAGCTTTCTTT
TRBV7-9	TRBD1	TRBJ2-5	many	CASSLGVRGRTETQYF	TGTGCCAGCAGCTTAGGAGTCAGGGGGCGAACGGAGACCCAGTACTTC